This T cell receptor beta chain stems from a study of cytomegalovirus exposure and HLA in healthy donors. Findings and caveats of the study: In terms of immune exposure information, only CMV serostatus was available.

It was healthy bone marrow donors who served as donors. Use of 60 Vbeta and 13 Jbeta primers characterized the PCR. Produced via immunoSEQ multiplex PCR; TCRdb's table is partial and in-frame only. The sample contains roughly 230,000 clones, around 78% of which appear only once. A word on this clone: What it recognizes is unknown.

Sequencing was performed on PBMCs. The TCR was taken from a boy between 10 and 17 years old in good health and CMV-seronegative.

This chain's CDR3 is CASSRVPYNEQFF. CDR3 DNA: TGTGCCAGCAGCCGAGTCCCATACAATGAGCAGTTCTTC. The gene calls are TRBV11-3 and TRBJ2-1; the D is unclear. Trimming removed 5 bases from V and 4 bases from J, with 9 bases in between. In germline, CDR1 is SGHNT, CDR2 YENEEA. The CDR3 loop spans 13 amino acids.